This T cell receptor (beta chain) is drawn from a study of T cells in tumors after PD-1 blockade. Study details: A subset received ongoing vismodegib 150 mg daily alongside anti-PD-1 therapy.

Some clones are missing from TCRdb's copy, which holds only in-frame ones; the method was immunoSEQ multiplex PCR. The sample carries about 60,000 clones, approximately 79% recorded once. This CDR3 comprises 15 residues. V was shortened by 1 base and J by 5 bases, with 12 bases between the two germline ends. The germline CDR1 and CDR2 sequences are KGHSY and FQNENV. The source is a human donor with basal cell carcinoma. Specimen: PBMCs, collected after anti-PD-1 treatment. J is TRBJ2-1 and V is TRBV16, with D possibly being TRBD1 (6 bases). CDR3 sequence: CASSQYGQGNNEQFF. In DNA, the CDR3 is TGTGCCAGCAGCCAATACGGCCAGGGGAACAATGAGCAGTTCTTC.